These 9 T cell receptor beta chains were sequenced from one sample in a study of Ad26.COV2.S vaccination and SARS-CoV-2 variants. Assay: immunoSEQ multiplex PCR; the TCRdb copy retains only in-frame clones and omits some. The repertoire holds 300,000 to 400,000 clones, just under 85% seen once, with about 2.1% in the top ten. Treatment in this sample: around 19 received Ad26.COV2.S at low or high dose, single or two shots; a few received placebo; per-sample allocation not given. At day 63 after the first vaccine or placebo injection, samples were drawn. The sample consisted of peripheral blood, taken in a trial of Ad26.COV2.S vaccine versus placebo. All receptors come from a person aged 18-60 years who received the Ad26.COV2.S COVID-19 vaccine or a placebo.

This clone was counted once. This chain uses TRBV5-1 with TRBJ2-7; D could derive from TRBD1 or TRBD2 (5 bases each). V shed 1 base and J shed 4 bases, with 18 bases lying between them. This CDR3 region has 16 residues. CDR1 and CDR2 from the germline V gene are SGHRS and YFSETQ. CDR3 protein: CASSLRGARQLYEQYF. Here the CDR3 DNA reads TGCGCCAGCAGCTTGCGGGGAGCCCGACAGTTATACGAGCAGTACTTC. Using reference TRBV5-1 and TRBJ2-7 for the parts outside the CDR3, the full variable domain is KAGVTQTPRYLIKTRGQQVTLSCSPISGHRSVSWYQQTPGQGLQFLFEYFSETQRNKGNFPGRFSGRQFSNSRSEMNVSTLELGDSALYLCASSLRGARQLYEQYFGPGTRLTVT.

The chain uses TRBV25-1 and TRBJ2-1; D might be TRBD2 (5 bases). CDR3 size: 14 residues. V lost 2 bases and J lost 7, with 12 bases in between. Looked up from germline, CDR1 is MGHDK and CDR2 is SYGVNS. Written as DNA, the CDR3 is TGTGCCAGCAGTGAACTCTACCCGGGGAATGAGCAGTTCTTC. Translated: CASSELYPGNEQFF.

The V and J genes are TRBV30 and TRBJ1-5; 7 positions agree with TRBD1. CDR1 is GTSNPN, CDR2 SVGIG, per germline (reference sequence). J gave up 7 bases and V 0 bases, and 3 bases lay outside the gene matches. The CDR3 consists of 13 residues. The CDR3 loop reads CAWSVQGTQPQHF. The CDR3 bases are TGTGCCTGGAGTGTACAGGGGACCCAGCCCCAGCATTTT.

Regarding this clone: Other DNA sequences in this specimen translate into the identical CDR3. V and J are TRBV28 and TRBJ1-2; D call uncertain. V shed 4 bases and J shed 4 bases, with 4 bases lying between them. The CDR3 extends over 11 amino acids. The germline V gene has CDR1 MDHEN and CDR2 SYDVKM. CDR3 protein: CASSYSYGYTF. CDR3 sequence (DNA): TGTGCCAGCAGTTACAGCTATGGCTACACCTTC.

The chain is built from TRBV5-1 and TRBJ1-3; 9 bases agree with TRBD1. V lost 3 bases, J lost 0 bases, and 16 bases stayed unmatched. This CDR3 has 20 amino acids. CDR1 SGHRS and CDR2 YFSETQ come from the germline V gene. The CDR3: CASSWVPGQGSLSSGNTIYF. The CDR3 coding sequence is TGCGCCAGCAGCTGGGTTCCGGGACAGGGATCCCTAAGCTCTGGAAACACCATATATTTT.

The chain couples TRBV7-9 to TRBJ1-1; 7 bases line up with TRBD1. Trimming at V came to 7 bases and at J to 2 bases, leaving 13 bases not matched to a gene. In germline, CDR1 is SEHNR, CDR2 FQNEAQ (reference sequence). The CDR3 is 16 residues long. The CDR3 nucleotides are TGTGCCAGCACCTCTCCTAGGCAGGGGGGCAACACTGAAGCTTTCTTT. It is translated as CASTSPRQGGNTEAFF.

The V gene is TRBV5-5, the J gene TRBJ2-7; no definite D call. Per germline, CDR1 SGHKS and CDR2 YYEKEE (reference sequence). V lost 1 base to trimming and J lost 6 bases, with 8 bases between them. There are 12 residues in the CDR3. In nucleotides, the CDR3 is TGTGCCAGCAGCTTGAATAATGGCGAGCAGTACTTC. Translating it yields CASSLNNGEQYF.

The V call is TRBV5-6, the J call TRBJ1-3; D remains ambiguous. V gave up 5 bases and J gave up 0 bases, with 15 bases separating them. Germline V gives CDR1 SGHDT, CDR2 YYEEEE. The CDR3 loop spans 16 amino acids. DNA of the CDR3: TGTGCCAGCAGTCAGCTCGGGGTTCGCTCTGGAAACACCATATATTTT. This gives the protein CASSQLGVRSGNTIYF.

The rearrangement uses TRBV3-1 (or the pseudogene TRBV3-2) and TRBJ1-1; D is unclear. The CDR3 length is 16 residues. Germline CDR1 is LGHDT and CDR2 is YNNKEL (reference sequence). V lost 6 bases and J lost 0, with 17 bases in between. The CDR3 region has the DNA TGTGCCAGCAGTTTTCGGGCAGGAGCAATGAACACTGAAGCTTTCTTT. This codes for CASSFRAGAMNTEAFF.